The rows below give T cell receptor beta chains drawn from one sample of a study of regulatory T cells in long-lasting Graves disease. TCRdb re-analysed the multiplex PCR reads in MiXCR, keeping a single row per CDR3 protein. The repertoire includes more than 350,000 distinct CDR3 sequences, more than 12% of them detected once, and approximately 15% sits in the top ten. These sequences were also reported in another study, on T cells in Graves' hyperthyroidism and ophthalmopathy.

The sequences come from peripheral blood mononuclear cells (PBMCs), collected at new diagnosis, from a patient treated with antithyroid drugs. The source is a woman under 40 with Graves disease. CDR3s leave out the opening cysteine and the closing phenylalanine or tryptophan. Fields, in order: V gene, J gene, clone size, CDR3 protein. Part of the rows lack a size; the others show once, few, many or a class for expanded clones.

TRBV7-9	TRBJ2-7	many	ASSGRDRHYEQY
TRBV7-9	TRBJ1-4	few	ASSRQGSTNEKLF
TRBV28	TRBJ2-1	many	ASSFLAGAWNEQF
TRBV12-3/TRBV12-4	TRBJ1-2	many	ASSLDGPYGYT
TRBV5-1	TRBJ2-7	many	ASSLHDRFSYEQY
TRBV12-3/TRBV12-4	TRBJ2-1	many	ASSLQGTSGRIHNEQF
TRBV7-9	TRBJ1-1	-	ASSLTGSRYVTEAF
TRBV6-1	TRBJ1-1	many	ASSWGVTEAF
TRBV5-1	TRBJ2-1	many	ASSLLRVPSSYNEQF
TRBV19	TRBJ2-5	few	ASSSWTAQETQY
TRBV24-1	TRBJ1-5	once	ATSDQTGGNQPQH
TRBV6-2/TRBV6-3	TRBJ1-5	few	ASDGTAIRGNQPQH
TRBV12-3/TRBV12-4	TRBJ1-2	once	ASTPPRGLSYGYT
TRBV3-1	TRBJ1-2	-	ASSQATGGAYGYT
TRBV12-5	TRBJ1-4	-	ASGSPEVHEKLF
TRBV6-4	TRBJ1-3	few	ASSYDPIGSGNTIY
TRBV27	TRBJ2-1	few	ASSSFLRGSDNEQF
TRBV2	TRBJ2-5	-	ASLFGAPGETQY
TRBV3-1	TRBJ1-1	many	ASGQGWTEAF
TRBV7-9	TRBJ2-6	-	ASSKRGANVLT
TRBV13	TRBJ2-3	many	ASSSPGTSGTDTQY
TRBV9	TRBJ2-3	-	ASSIQPGAQY
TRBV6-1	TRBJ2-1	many	ASRPLPGRVNEQF
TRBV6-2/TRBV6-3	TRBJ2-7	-	ASSSRGTDSSYEQY
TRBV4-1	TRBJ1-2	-	ASSQGLRGGYT
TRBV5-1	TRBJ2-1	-	ASRPGLTSNEQF
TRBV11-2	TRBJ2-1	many	ASSLRTAGGLHNEQF